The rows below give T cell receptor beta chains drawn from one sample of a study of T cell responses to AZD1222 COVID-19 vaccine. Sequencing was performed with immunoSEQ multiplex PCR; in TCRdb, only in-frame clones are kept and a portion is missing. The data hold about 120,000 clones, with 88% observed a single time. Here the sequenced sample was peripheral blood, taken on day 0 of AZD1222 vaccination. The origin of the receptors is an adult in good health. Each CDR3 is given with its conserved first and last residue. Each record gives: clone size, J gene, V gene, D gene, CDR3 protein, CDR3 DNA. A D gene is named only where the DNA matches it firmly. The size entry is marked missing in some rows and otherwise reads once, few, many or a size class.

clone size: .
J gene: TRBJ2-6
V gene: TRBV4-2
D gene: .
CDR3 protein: CASSQDQGSGANVLTF
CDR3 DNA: TGTGCCAGCAGCCAAGATCAGGGCTCTGGGGCCAACGTCCTGACTTTC

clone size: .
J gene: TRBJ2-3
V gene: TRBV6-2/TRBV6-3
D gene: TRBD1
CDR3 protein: CASSYRDRSTDTQYF
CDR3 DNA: TGTGCCAGCAGTTACCGGGACAGAAGCACAGATACGCAGTATTTT

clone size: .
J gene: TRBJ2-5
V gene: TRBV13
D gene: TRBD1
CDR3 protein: CASSLVGTGLQETQYF
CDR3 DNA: TGTGCCAGCAGCTTAGTAGGGACAGGGCTACAAGAGACCCAGTACTTC

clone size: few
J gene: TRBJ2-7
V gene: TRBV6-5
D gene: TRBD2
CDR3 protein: CASNPGGGYEQYF
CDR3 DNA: TGTGCCAGCAACCCTGGGGGGGGGTACGAGCAGTACTTC

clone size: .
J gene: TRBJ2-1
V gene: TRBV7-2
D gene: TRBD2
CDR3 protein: CASSFTGGGPYNEQFF
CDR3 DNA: TGTGCCAGCAGCTTTACGGGCGGGGGGCCCTACAATGAGCAGTTCTTC

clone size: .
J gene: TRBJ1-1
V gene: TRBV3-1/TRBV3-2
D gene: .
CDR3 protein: CASSQGWVMNTEAFF
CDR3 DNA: TGTGCCAGCAGCCAAGGTTGGGTAATGAACACTGAAGCTTTCTTT

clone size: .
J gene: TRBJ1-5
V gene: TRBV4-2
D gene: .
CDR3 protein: CASSQDAGWPQHF
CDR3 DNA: TGTGCCAGCAGCCAAGACGCCGGGTGGCCCCAGCATTTT

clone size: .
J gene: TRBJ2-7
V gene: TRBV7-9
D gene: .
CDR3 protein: CASSLGQQNYEQYF
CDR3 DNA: TGTGCCAGCAGCCTTGGACAGCAAAACTACGAGCAGTACTTC

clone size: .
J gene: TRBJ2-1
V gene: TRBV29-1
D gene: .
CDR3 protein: CSVEDLAGSYNEQFF
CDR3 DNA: TGCAGCGTTGAAGATTTGGCAGGGAGCTACAATGAGCAGTTCTTC

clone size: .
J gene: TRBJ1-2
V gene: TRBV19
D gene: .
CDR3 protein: CASSIGTANYGYTF
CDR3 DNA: TGTGCCAGTAGTATAGGGACAGCGAACTATGGCTACACCTTC

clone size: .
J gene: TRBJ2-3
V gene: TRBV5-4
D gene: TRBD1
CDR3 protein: CASNPGTANTDTQYF
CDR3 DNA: TGTGCCAGCAATCCCGGGACAGCGAACACAGATACGCAGTATTTT

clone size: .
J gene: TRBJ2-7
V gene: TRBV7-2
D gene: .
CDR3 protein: CASSLGQMTYEQYF
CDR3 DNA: TGTGCCAGCAGCTTAGGACAGATGACCTACGAGCAGTACTTC

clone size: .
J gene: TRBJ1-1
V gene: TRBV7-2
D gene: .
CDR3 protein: CASSLALQGGTEAFF
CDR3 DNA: TGTGCCAGCAGCTTAGCGCTACAGGGAGGGACTGAAGCTTTCTTT

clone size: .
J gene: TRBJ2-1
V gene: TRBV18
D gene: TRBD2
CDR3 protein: CASSPGGGLSTEQFF
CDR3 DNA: TGTGCCAGCTCACCCGGGGGGGGCCTCTCTACTGAGCAGTTCTTC

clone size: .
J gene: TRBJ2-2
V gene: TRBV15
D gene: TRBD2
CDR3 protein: CATRGGTNTGELFF
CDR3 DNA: TGTGCCACGCGCGGGGGTACGAACACCGGGGAGCTGTTTTTT

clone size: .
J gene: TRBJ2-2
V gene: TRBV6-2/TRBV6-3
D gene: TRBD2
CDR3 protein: CASSPAGLAGELFF
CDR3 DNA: TGTGCCAGCAGCCCAGCGGGGCTGGCCGGGGAGCTGTTTTTT

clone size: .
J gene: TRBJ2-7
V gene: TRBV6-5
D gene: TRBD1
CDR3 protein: CASGTVGEQYF
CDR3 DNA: TGTGCCAGCGGGACAGTTGGCGAGCAGTACTTC

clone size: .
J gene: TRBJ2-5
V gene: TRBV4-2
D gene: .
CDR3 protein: CASSRRMAGGEQETQYF
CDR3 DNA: TGTGCCAGCAGCCGGAGGATGGCAGGGGGGGAACAAGAGACCCAGTACTTC

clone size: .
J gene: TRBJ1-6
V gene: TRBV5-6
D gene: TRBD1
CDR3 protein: CASSLGSEGADSPLHF
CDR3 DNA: TGTGCCAGCAGCTTGGGCTCCGAGGGGGCGGATTCACCCCTCCACTTT

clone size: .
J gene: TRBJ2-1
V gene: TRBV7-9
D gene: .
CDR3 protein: CASSPRLVSRGNEQFF
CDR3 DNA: TGTGCCAGCAGCCCTCGACTTGTCTCTCGGGGCAATGAGCAGTTCTTC

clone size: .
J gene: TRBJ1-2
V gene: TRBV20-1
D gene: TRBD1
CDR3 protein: CSASPLPGTGIYGYTF
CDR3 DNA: TGCAGTGCTAGTCCGCTCCCCGGGACAGGGATCTATGGCTACACCTTC

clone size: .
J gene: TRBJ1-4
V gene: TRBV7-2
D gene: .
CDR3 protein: CASSLGLGGREKLFF
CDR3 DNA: TGTGCCAGCAGCTTAGGTCTGGGGGGGAGGGAAAAACTGTTTTTT

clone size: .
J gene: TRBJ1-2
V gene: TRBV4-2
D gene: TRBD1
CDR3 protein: CASSRDRDYGYTF
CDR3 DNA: TGTGCCAGCAGCCGTGACAGGGACTATGGCTACACCTTC

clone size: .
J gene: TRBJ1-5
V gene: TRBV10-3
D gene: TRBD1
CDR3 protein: CAIRGTGGLNQPQHF
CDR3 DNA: TGTGCCATCAGAGGGACAGGGGGCCTAAATCAGCCCCAGCATTTT

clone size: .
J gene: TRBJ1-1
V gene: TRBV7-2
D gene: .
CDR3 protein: CASSFDRYGAFF
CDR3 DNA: TGTGCCAGCAGCTTCGACAGGTACGGGGCTTTCTTT

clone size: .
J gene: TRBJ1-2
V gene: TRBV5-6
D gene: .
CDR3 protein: CASNIPGPMAHGYTF
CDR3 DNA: TGTGCCAGCAACATACCAGGGCCTATGGCGCATGGCTACACCTTC

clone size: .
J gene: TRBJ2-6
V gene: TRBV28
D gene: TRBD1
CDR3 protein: CASSASDRAGANVLTF
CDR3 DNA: TGTGCCAGCAGTGCATCCGACAGGGCCGGGGCCAACGTCCTGACTTTC